The T cell receptor (beta chain) described here comes from a study of human T cells and chemical hapten exposure. Study results and limitations: Expanded TCRs clustered into significantly more large CDR3 similarity groups than controls, the analysis revealed.

Time point defined: pre-sensitization, week 0. Noted treatment: therapeutic diphenylcyclopropenone sensitization with weekly scalp DPC. People who gave samples had alopecia, were 18 to 70 years old, and were suitable for DPC. The CDR3 runs to 15 residues. The germline CDR1 and CDR2 sequences are SGHTA and FQGTGA. V lost 5 bases to trimming and J lost 1 base, with 13 bases between them. This clonotype was found many times. The target antigen is unknown. One entry per CDR3 protein, called by TCRdb with MiXCR from the RACE reads. The sample includes a few hundred thousand distinct CDR3 sequences, approximately 5% of them seen just once.

The receptor was isolated from a woman aged 18-29 years with alopecia areata. Some clones in this sample may be carry-over from other donors' samples. The source was whole blood, collected in connection with sensitization to the hapten diphenylcyclopropenone (DPC). The chain combines TRBV7-3 with TRBJ2-3; D tentatively reads TRBD1 or TRBD2 (6 bases each). CDR3 DNA: TGTGCCAGCAGCGGAGGGGGATCTCGCACAGATACGCAGTATTTT. Translated: CASSGGGSRTDTQYF.